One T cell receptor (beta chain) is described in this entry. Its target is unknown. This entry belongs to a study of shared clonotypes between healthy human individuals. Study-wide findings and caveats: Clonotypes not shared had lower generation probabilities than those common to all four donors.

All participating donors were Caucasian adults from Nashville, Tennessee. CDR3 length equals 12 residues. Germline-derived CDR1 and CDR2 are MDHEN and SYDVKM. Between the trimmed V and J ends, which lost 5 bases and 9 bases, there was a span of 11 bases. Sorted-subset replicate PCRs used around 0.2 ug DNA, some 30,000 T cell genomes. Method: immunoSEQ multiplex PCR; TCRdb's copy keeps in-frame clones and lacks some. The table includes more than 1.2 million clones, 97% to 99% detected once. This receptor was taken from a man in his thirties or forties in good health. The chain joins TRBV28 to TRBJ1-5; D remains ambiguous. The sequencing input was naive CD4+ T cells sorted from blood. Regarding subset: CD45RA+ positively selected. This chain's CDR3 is CASSPPIRPQHF. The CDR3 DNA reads TGTGCCAGCAGTCCTCCCATAAGGCCCCAGCATTTT.